Below, 13 T cell receptor beta chains from the same sample are listed, as sequenced in a study of blood T cell repertoires in COVID-19. Libraries were prepared by immunoSEQ multiplex PCR; TCRdb keeps only in-frame clonotypes and omits some of them. The table includes around 200,000 clones, approximately 84% detected once. The specimen sequenced was peripheral blood. Every receptor here comes from a woman older than 75 with acute or convalescent COVID-19.

The gene calls are TRBV30 and TRBJ1-6, with TRBD1 identical over 8 bases. The CDR3 contains 13 residues. Per germline, CDR1 GTSNPN and CDR2 SVGIG (reference sequence). V lost 5 bases and J lost 8; bases outside the gene matches: 5. The CDR3 region is CAWGGQGYSPLHF. Here the CDR3 DNA reads TGTGCCTGGGGAGGACAGGGCTATTCACCCCTCCACTTT.

The chain combines TRBV30 with TRBJ2-2; TRBD1 is a possible D gene (5 bases). CDR3 length: 14 amino acids. V lost 1 base, J lost 7 bases, and 13 bases lay in between. In germline, CDR1 is GTSNPN, CDR2 SVGIG (reference sequence). DNA of the CDR3: TGTGCCTGGAGTGGGAACAGGTTGGGCGGGGAGCTGTTTTTT. Encoded protein: CAWSGNRLGGELFF.

The chain is built from TRBV28 and TRBJ2-7; 7 bases match TRBD2. This CDR3 region has 16 residues. V lost 4 bases, J lost 3 bases, and 12 bases stayed unmatched. Germline loops: CDR1 MDHEN, CDR2 SYDVKM. The CDR3 is CASSSAGTNLVYEQYF. CDR3 DNA sequence: TGTGCCAGCAGTTCAGCCGGGACTAACCTAGTCTACGAGCAGTACTTC.

The chain couples TRBV29-1 to TRBJ2-3; 8 bases line up with TRBD1. The CDR3 loop spans 15 amino acids. V shed 7 bases and J 2 bases; nucleotides not matched to a gene: 11. Germline V gene lookup returns CDR1 SQVTM and CDR2 ANQGSEA. CDR3 in DNA: TGCAGCGGCGGACAGGGAGGACTTCTCACAGATACGCAGTATTTT. This gives the protein CSGGQGGLLTDTQYF.

The chain recombines TRBV7-3 with TRBJ2-3, with D tentatively TRBD2 (6 bases). The V gene's germline CDR1 is SGHTA and CDR2 FQGTGA. Between the trimmed V and J ends, which lost 5 bases and 0 bases, there was a span of 12 bases. The CDR3 extends over 15 amino acids. The CDR3 DNA reads as TGTGCCAGCAGCCCCCTGGGGACTAGCACAGATACGCAGTATTTT. Amino acids: CASSPLGTSTDTQYF.

The V call is TRBV5-1, the J call TRBJ2-5, with D tentatively TRBD1 (6 bases). Looked up from germline, CDR1 is SGHRS and CDR2 is YFSETQ. This CDR3 has 14 amino acids. With 3 bases removed from V and 4 bases from J, the gap between germline ends came to 13 bases. The CDR3 DNA sequence: TGCGCCAGCAGCTATACAGGGTGGGGAGAGACCCAGTACTTC. Amino acid sequence: CASSYTGWGETQYF.

The gene calls are TRBV30 and TRBJ2-1; 13 bases line up with TRBD2. Germline CDR1 and CDR2: GTSNPN and SVGIG (reference sequence). This CDR3 is built from 14 residues. Losses at the gene ends were 1 base for V and 6 bases for J; bases not matched to a gene: 0. CDR3: CAWSGTSGSNEQFF. As DNA, the CDR3 is TGTGCCTGGAGTGGGACTAGCGGGAGCAATGAGCAGTTCTTC.

The chain recombines TRBV28 with TRBJ1-6, with D hard to call. Germline V gives CDR1 MDHEN, CDR2 SYDVKM. This CDR3 has 13 amino acids. V dropped 5 bases and J dropped 8 bases, with 10 bases sitting between them. The CDR3 reads CASSPRLDSPLHF. The CDR3 coding sequence is TGTGCCAGCAGTCCTCGACTTGATTCACCCCTCCACTTT.

The CDR3 DNA sequence: TGCGCCAGCAGCCCGGAGACTAGCACAGATACGCAGTATTTT. Its protein product is CASSPETSTDTQYF. V gene TRBV5-1 combines with J gene TRBJ2-3, with unresolved D. The V end was cut by 4 bases, the J end by 0 bases, with 9 bases between. The CDR3 runs 14 residues. Germline loops: CDR1 SGHRS, CDR2 YFSETQ. Filled out from reference TRBV5-1 and TRBJ2-3, the complete variable domain reads KAGVTQTPRYLIKTRGQQVTLSCSPISGHRSVSWYQQTPGQGLQFLFEYFSETQRNKGNFPGRFSGRQFSNSRSEMNVSTLELGDSALYLCASSPETSTDTQYFGPGTRLTVL.

V gene TRBV9 combines with J gene TRBJ2-5; 7 bases line up with TRBD1. CDR1 SGDLS and CDR2 YYNGEE come from the germline V gene. Trimming at V came to 0 bases and at J to 0 bases, leaving 8 bases not matched to a gene. The CDR3 extends over 17 amino acids. The CDR3 loop reads CASSVGGQSPYQETQYF. The CDR3 coding sequence is TGTGCCAGCAGCGTAGGGGGACAGTCTCCGTACCAAGAGACCCAGTACTTC.

The V and J genes are TRBV7-2 and TRBJ1-4; tentatively, D is TRBD1 (6 bases). CDR3 length: 14 amino acids. Germline CDR1 reads SGHTA; CDR2 reads FQGNSA. The V and J ends lost 2 bases and 4 bases respectively, with 8 bases between them. The CDR3 DNA follows: TGTGCCAGCAGCTTATCCAGGGGTAATGAAAAACTGTTTTTT. This codes for CASSLSRGNEKLFF.

This clone was picked up one time. The chain uses TRBV3-1 (or the pseudogene TRBV3-2) and TRBJ1-6; TRBD1 is a possible D gene (5 bases). The germline V and J ends were trimmed by 4 bases and 10 bases, with 14 bases remaining between them. Germline V gene sequence: CDR1 LGHDT, CDR2 YNNKEL (reference sequence). This CDR3 contains 14 residues. The CDR3, as DNA: TGTGCCAGCAGCCTAAATCCCGGGGGATCACCCCTCCACTTT. Amino acids: CASSLNPGGSPLHF.

This clone was picked up one time. V and J are TRBV7-2 and TRBJ1-3; D remains ambiguous. This CDR3 has 14 amino acids. The V end was cut by 6 bases, the J end by 0 bases, with 9 bases between. Germline lookup yields CDR1 SGHTA and CDR2 FQGNSA. This CDR3 is CASSWALSGNTIYF. CDR3 nucleotide sequence: TGTGCCAGCAGTTGGGCCCTCTCTGGAAACACCATATATTTT.